This T cell receptor (beta chain) was captured by sequencing in a study of T cell repertoires in cytomegalovirus infection. Study at large: Recently identified HLA-C-restricted CMV epitopes were used, and well-studied HLA-B-restricted CMV epitopes were used as well. In public TCR beta signatures, there were indications of both CMV infection and matching HLA type.

Via MiXCR, TCRdb re-called the reads, giving one row per CDR3 protein. The sample lists about 830,000 distinct CDR3 sequences; around a third were seen once. Study findings and constraints: In two of eight donors, the top clonotype was HLA-C-restricted CMV-specific. Accumulated public TCR beta family frequency recognized individuals carrying CMV together with the relevant HLA.

With regard to this clonotype: Its target is unknown.

The CDR3 extends over 15 amino acids. The V and J ends lost 4 bases and 2 bases respectively, with 13 bases between them. Germline V gene lookup returns CDR1 MNHNS and CDR2 SASEGT. Sequenced here: cultured CD8+ T cells from PBMCs, sampled from culture after CMV antigen stimulation. J is TRBJ2-3 and V is TRBV6-1, with D tentatively TRBD1 (5 bases). This clonotype was obtained from a human donor in good health (CMV status not recorded). Some clones in this sample may be carry-over from other donors' samples. CDR3 DNA sequence: TGTGCCAGCAGTGGCTTGGACACACACACAGATACGCAGTATTTT. It yields the protein CASSGLDTHTDTQYF.